Below, 18 T cell receptor beta chains from the same sample are listed, as sequenced in a study of CD8+ T cells in alopecia areata. The treatment is: oral pan-JAK inhibitor, 5-10 mg twice daily. RNA extraction was followed by reverse transcription into cDNA, which acted as the sequencing template. The method was immunoSEQ multiplex PCR; TCRdb's version includes in-frame clones alone and lacks a portion of them. The table has fewer than 110,000 clones, 80% to 90% seen once. Sequenced here: CD8+ T cells sorted from blood, sampled at week 34, from a patient treated with tofacitinib. The receptor source for this set is a human donor with alopecia areata.

This chain uses TRBV7-9 with TRBJ2-2; 8 bases align to TRBD1. Unmatched junction bases numbered 11, after V lost 5 bases and J lost 0 bases. Germline assignment: CDR1 SEHNR and CDR2 FQNEAQ (reference sequence). CDR3 length equals 18 residues. The CDR3 loop is CASSHRTGQRANTGELFF. CDR3 sequence (DNA): TGTGCCAGCAGCCATCGGACAGGGCAAAGGGCGAACACCGGGGAGCTGTTTTTT.

V gene TRBV27 combines with J gene TRBJ2-7; TRBD2 might be the D (5 bases). The germline CDR1 and CDR2 sequences are MNHEY and SMNVEV (reference sequence). With 2 bases removed from V and 2 bases from J, the gap between germline ends came to 7 bases. The CDR3 is made up of 13 amino acids. The CDR3, as DNA: TGTGCCAGCAGTTTAACAGCGGCCTACGAGCAGTACTTC. Its translation: CASSLTAAYEQYF.

This clone has more than one count but fewer than ten. CDR3 region: CASSYGINTEAFF. The CDR3 DNA follows: TGTGCCAGCAGTTACGGGATAAACACTGAAGCTTTCTTT. The chain has TRBV6-5 and TRBJ1-1, with D unresolved. CDR1 is MNHEY and CDR2 is SVGAGI in the germline V gene. The CDR3 is 13 residues long. Trimming removed 2 bases from V and 2 bases from J, with 6 bases in between.

This clone was seen once. The chain joins TRBV5-1 to TRBJ2-1, with D unresolved. The CDR3 runs to 14 residues. Germline-derived CDR1 and CDR2 are SGHRS and YFSETQ. V was pared by 4 bases and J by 8 bases, with 16 bases between. The CDR3 DNA reads TGCGCCAGCAGCAAGGCGTTAGGAGTGGATGAGCAGTTCTTC. It is translated as CASSKALGVDEQFF. Drawing the rest from reference TRBV5-1 and TRBJ2-1, the complete variable domain is KAGVTQTPRYLIKTRGQQVTLSCSPISGHRSVSWYQQTPGQGLQFLFEYFSETQRNKGNFPGRFSGRQFSNSRSEMNVSTLELGDSALYLCASSKALGVDEQFFGPGTRLTVL.

The genes are TRBV27 and TRBJ2-1; D is undetermined. Per the germline V gene, CDR1 is MNHEY and CDR2 is SMNVEV (reference sequence). The CDR3 runs 14 residues. Trimming shortened V by 3 bases and J by 9 bases, and 15 bases separated the two germline ends. This CDR3 reads CASSFGKELSEQFF. In DNA, the CDR3 is TGTGCCAGCAGTTTCGGAAAGGAGTTGAGTGAGCAGTTCTTC.

This chain links TRBV7-9 with TRBJ2-3; D ambiguous. Germline-derived CDR1 and CDR2 are SEHNR and FQNEAQ (reference sequence). With 8 bases removed from V and 0 bases from J, the gap between germline ends came to 3 bases. This CDR3 has 11 amino acids. The CDR3 sequence is CASESTDTQYF. The CDR3 coding sequence is TGTGCCAGCGAGAGCACAGATACGCAGTATTTT.

V and J are TRBV6-5 and TRBJ2-1, with TRBD1 matching over 8 bases. Germline assignment: CDR1 MNHEY and CDR2 SVGAGI. V dropped 2 bases and J dropped 6; count of bases not matched to a gene: 3. CDR3 length: 14 residues. The CDR3 loop reads CASSYPDRVNEQFF. DNA of the CDR3: TGTGCCAGCAGTTACCCGGACAGGGTCAATGAGCAGTTCTTC.

The chain carries TRBV27 and TRBJ2-5; D unclear. V dropped 6 bases and J dropped 0 bases, with 8 bases sitting between them. CDR1 MNHEY and CDR2 SMNVEV come from the germline V gene (reference sequence). The CDR3 contains 13 residues. This CDR3 reads CASSLNNQETQYF. Here the CDR3 DNA reads TGTGCCAGCAGCTTAAATAACCAAGAGACCCAGTACTTC.

The J gene is TRBJ2-6, the V gene TRBV15; possible D gene TRBD1, 5 bases. CDR3 size: 16 residues. The germline CDR1 and CDR2 sequences are LNHNV and YYDKDF (reference sequence). Trimming took off 0 bases at V and 2 bases at J, with 8 bases between the two ends. CDR3 amino acids: CATSRDLGAGANVLTF. CDR3 DNA sequence: TGTGCCACCAGCAGAGATCTAGGGGCTGGGGCCAACGTCCTGACTTTC. Full variable domain (remainder filled in from reference TRBV15 and TRBJ2-6): DAMVIQNPRYQVTQFGKPVTLSCSQTLNHNVMYWYQQKSSQAPKLLFHYYDKDFNNEADTPDNFQSRRPNTSFCFLDIRSPGLGDTAMYLCATSRDLGAGANVLTFGAGSRLTVL.

The V call is TRBV27, the J call TRBJ2-7; D tentatively fits TRBD1 or TRBD2 (6 bases each). V dropped 4 bases and J dropped 4 bases, with 11 bases sitting between them. Looked up from germline, CDR1 is MNHEY and CDR2 is SMNVEV (reference sequence). The CDR3 is 13 amino acids. DNA for the CDR3: TGTGCCAGCAGTTGGGGGGCAATGTACGAGCAGTACTTC. As protein: CASSWGAMYEQYF.

The chain couples TRBV19 to TRBJ2-4; the match to TRBD1 covers 7 bases. CDR3 length: 16 residues. The V and J ends lost 4 bases and 0 bases, in that order; junction bases with no gene match: 6. Per the germline V gene, CDR1 is LNHDA and CDR2 is SQIVND (reference sequence). CDR3 nucleotide sequence: TGTGCCAGTAGTACCGGGACAGACCTAGCCAAAAACATTCAGTACTTC. Protein product: CASSTGTDLAKNIQYF.

V gene TRBV14 combines with J gene TRBJ2-3; D is uncertain. Germline V gives CDR1 SGHDN, CDR2 FVKESK. This CDR3 spans 15 amino acids. V shed 1 base and J shed 1 base, with 9 bases lying between them. The CDR3 DNA reads TGTGCCAGCAGCCAAGGACTGTGGGGCACAGATACGCAGTATTTT. Residues: CASSQGLWGTDTQYF.

V and J are TRBV9 and TRBJ2-7, with D unclear. Per germline, CDR1 SGDLS and CDR2 YYNGEE. This CDR3 region has 15 residues. V was cut by 0 bases and J by 1 base, with 11 bases left in between. The CDR3 reads CASSVGQLTSYEQYF. The CDR3 nucleotides read TGTGCCAGCAGCGTAGGGCAGCTGACGTCCTACGAGCAGTACTTC.

V is TRBV15 and J is TRBJ1-1; D might be TRBD1 (5 bases). Looked up from germline, CDR1 is LNHNV and CDR2 is YYDKDF (reference sequence). The CDR3 spans 15 residues. V lost 0 bases to trimming and J lost 0 bases, with 8 bases between them. For the CDR3, the DNA is TGTGCCACCAGCAGAGACAGGGCTTTGAACACTGAAGCTTTCTTT. Amino acid sequence: CATSRDRALNTEAFF.

The chain combines TRBV10-1 with TRBJ2-1, with TRBD1 as a possible D gene (5 bases). Between the trimmed V and J ends, which lost 4 bases and 8 bases, there was a span of 12 bases. This CDR3 is built from 13 residues. Germline V gene lookup returns CDR1 WNHNN and CDR2 SYGVQD (reference sequence). The CDR3 region is CASSVGVKDEQFF. In DNA form, the CDR3 reads TGCGCCAGCAGTGTAGGGGTGAAAGATGAGCAGTTCTTC.

The chain carries TRBV6-5 and TRBJ2-2; tentative D call: TRBD2 (5 bases). CDR1 MNHEY and CDR2 SVGAGI come from the germline V gene. V lost 2 bases and J 4 bases, leaving 14 bases between the germline ends. The CDR3 extends over 16 amino acids. DNA for the CDR3: TGTGCCAGCAGTTACCCACCGGGAAGGCGCACCGGGGAGCTGTTTTTT. Its translation: CASSYPPGRRTGELFF.

The genes are TRBV25-1 and TRBJ1-4, with 7 bases fitting TRBD1. CDR1 and CDR2 from the germline V gene are MGHDK and SYGVNS. Trimming at V came to 6 bases and at J to 8 bases, leaving 9 bases not matched to a gene. The CDR3 totals 14 residues. Here the CDR3 DNA reads TGTGCCAGCAGGAACAGGGGAGAAGACGAAAAACTGTTTTTT. Encoded protein: CASRNRGEDEKLFF.

About this clone itself: Within the sample, other DNA sequences also encode this same CDR3. The V and J genes are TRBV9 and TRBJ2-2, with unresolved D. CDR1 and CDR2 from the germline V gene are SGDLS and YYNGEE. This CDR3 is 11 amino acids long. Trimming removed 0 bases from V and 6 bases from J, with 0 bases in between. CDR3 region: CASSVAGELFF. CDR3 in DNA: TGTGCCAGCAGCGTAGCCGGGGAGCTGTTTTTT.